These T cell receptor beta chains were read from a single sample in a study of blood T cell repertoires in COVID-19. Data came from immunoSEQ multiplex PCR; TCRdb stores just in-frame clones and leaves some out. The sample contains about 130,000 clones, approximately 82% of which appear only once. Material: peripheral blood. All receptors come from a man aged 60-69 years with acute or convalescent COVID-19. Each CDR3 is given with its conserved first and last residue. The order of the fields is D gene, V gene, clone size, CDR3 length, J gene, CDR3 protein, CDR3 DNA. D genes are given only for firm matches. Not all rows give a size; the values are once, few, many and, for expanded clones, a class.

>-|TRBV21-1|few|16|TRBJ1-6
CASARRDPSYNSPLHF
TGTGCCAGCGCAAGGCGGGACCCGAGCTATAATTCACCCCTCCACTTT
>-|TRBV28|-|17|TRBJ2-2
CASSFPQTVLGTGELFF
TGTGCCAGCAGTTTCCCCCAGACAGTTCTGGGCACCGGGGAGCTGTTTTTT
>-|TRBV6-1|-|16|TRBJ2-7
CASSEGEGAGAYEQYF
TGTGCCAGCAGTGAAGGGGAAGGGGCAGGAGCTTACGAGCAGTACTTC
>TRBD1|TRBV5-4|-|14|TRBJ2-7
CASSSDRGPYEQYF
TGTGCCAGCAGCTCGGACAGGGGTCCCTACGAGCAGTACTTC
>-|TRBV30|-|14|TRBJ1-4
CAWSGLITNEKLFF
TGTGCCTGGAGCGGACTGATCACTAATGAAAAACTGTTTTTT
>-|TRBV9|-|15|TRBJ1-5
CASSVGGGQNQPQHF
TGTGCCAGCAGCGTAGGAGGCGGGCAGAATCAGCCCCAGCATTTT
>TRBD2|TRBV7-9|few|15|TRBJ2-3
CASSFRAGGTDTQYF
TGTGCCAGCAGCTTCAGGGCGGGAGGAACAGATACGCAGTATTTT
>TRBD2|TRBV3-1/TRBV3-2|-|15|TRBJ2-1
CARSGGGPICNEQFF
TGTGCCAGAAGTGGGGGAGGGCCAATCTGCAATGAGCAGTTCTTC
>-|TRBV29-1|-|11|TRBJ2-7
CSVDRGYEQYF
TGCAGCGTTGACAGGGGCTACGAGCAGTACTTC
>TRBD2|TRBV29-1|-|22|TRBJ2-1
CSVRQGTTLTSGPASSYNEQFF
TGCAGCGTCCGACAGGGAACTACCCTGACTAGCGGGCCGGCCAGCTCCTACAATGAGCAGTTCTTC
>TRBD2|TRBV25-1|-|16|TRBJ2-1
CASSASGLAGTNEQFF
TGTGCCAGCAGTGCCTCGGGACTAGCGGGAACTAATGAGCAGTTCTTC
>-|TRBV5-1|-|13|TRBJ1-2
CASSLEQNYGYTF
TGCGCCAGCAGCTTGGAGCAAAACTATGGCTACACCTTC
>-|TRBV5-1|few|14|TRBJ1-2
CASSSVGGLYGYTF
TGCGCCAGCAGCTCAGTGGGAGGGTTGTATGGCTACACCTTC
>TRBD1|TRBV5-5|few|16|TRBJ1-2
CASSPGRDRGTYGYTF
TGTGCCAGCAGCCCCGGCCGGGACAGGGGCACCTATGGCTACACCTTC
>TRBD1|TRBV7-3|-|14|TRBJ2-3
CASSRTGGTDTQYF
TGTGCCAGCAGCAGGACAGGGGGCACAGATACGCAGTATTTT
>TRBD1|TRBV2|-|14|TRBJ2-7
CASRGGTGVGEQYF
TGTGCCAGCAGGGGCGGGACAGGGGTCGGCGAGCAGTACTTC
>-|TRBV11-3|-|12|TRBJ1-2
CASSQGGRGYTF
TGTGCCAGCAGCCAGGGCGGTCGGGGCTACACCTTC
>-|TRBV28|-|15|TRBJ1-4
CASSLWEQGKEKLFF
TGTGCCAGCAGTTTATGGGAGCAGGGCAAAGAAAAACTGTTTTTT
>TRBD2|TRBV29-1|-|13|TRBJ2-7
CSGGTSGSHEQYF
TGCAGCGGAGGGACTAGCGGGAGTCACGAGCAGTACTTC
>TRBD1|TRBV28|-|11|TRBJ1-1
CASRNDRAAFF
TGTGCCAGCAGGAATGACAGGGCGGCTTTCTTT
>TRBD2|TRBV27|-|15|TRBJ2-1
CASSLDLAGYNEQFF
TGTGCCAGCAGTCTAGACCTAGCGGGCTACAATGAGCAGTTCTTC
>TRBD2|TRBV7-6|-|19|TRBJ2-7
CASSKYPKGGLADRYEQYF
TGTGCCAGCAGCAAATATCCAAAGGGTGGGCTAGCGGACCGATACGAGCAGTACTTC
>TRBD2|TRBV2|-|15|TRBJ2-3
CASSFTGGSTDTQYF
TGTGCCAGCAGTTTCACGGGAGGAAGCACAGATACGCAGTATTTT
>TRBD1|TRBV29-1|-|13|TRBJ2-7
CSAEPGTAYEQYF
TGCAGCGCCGAGCCCGGGACAGCCTACGAGCAGTACTTC
>TRBD2|TRBV7-9|-|12|TRBJ2-7
CASSLEGLAGYF
TGTGCCAGCAGCTTAGAGGGACTAGCGGGATACTTC
>-|TRBV2|-|13|TRBJ2-2
CASSLTSTGELFF
TGTGCCAGCAGCCTCACATCCACCGGGGAGCTGTTTTTT
>-|TRBV5-1|-|19|TRBJ2-1
CASSSTPGTTRGGYNEQFF
TGCGCCAGCAGCTCCACCCCCGGGACAACAAGGGGTGGCTACAATGAGCAGTTCTTC
>TRBD1|TRBV6-5|-|16|TRBJ2-3
CASSYSGDRGTDTQYF
TGTGCCAGCAGTTACTCAGGGGACAGGGGGACAGATACGCAGTATTTT
>TRBD2|TRBV3-1/TRBV3-2|few|16|TRBJ2-1
CASSQGAGGVTNEQFF
TGTGCCAGCAGCCAAGGGGCGGGAGGCGTAACCAATGAGCAGTTCTTC
>-|TRBV6-5|-|16|TRBJ1-2
CASSFPNDDTNYGYTF
TGTGCCAGCAGTTTCCCTAACGACGACACTAACTATGGCTACACCTTC
>TRBD1|TRBV2|few|14|TRBJ1-2
CASSVQGASYGYTF
TGTGCCAGCAGTGTTCAGGGGGCAAGTTATGGCTACACCTTC
>-|TRBV4-2|-|12|TRBJ2-7
CASSQDYSEQYF
TGTGCCAGCAGCCAAGACTACTCCGAGCAGTACTTC
>TRBD2|TRBV5-1|once|15|TRBJ2-7
CASSFLAGTTYEQYF
TGCGCCAGCAGCTTTCTAGCGGGAACCACCTACGAGCAGTACTTC
>TRBD1|TRBV7-2|-|14|TRBJ1-4
CASSRAGQGLWLFF
TGTGCCAGCAGCCGGGCGGGACAGGGTCTTTGGCTGTTTTTT
>-|TRBV23-1|-|16|TRBJ1-6
CASSQKRAGRRVLVHF
TGCGCCAGCAGTCAAAAGCGGGCAGGGCGAAGAGTCCTAGTCCACTTT
>TRBD2|TRBV7-3|-|14|TRBJ2-3
CASSPGTSGHTQYF
TGTGCCAGCAGCCCCGGGACTAGCGGCCATACGCAGTATTTT
>-|TRBV20-1|-|12|TRBJ1-1
CSASRGGTEAFF
TGCAGTGCTAGTAGGGGGGGGACTGAAGCTTTCTTT
>-|TRBV19|-|16|TRBJ1-1
CASSKGFVRGATEAFF
TGTGCCAGTAGTAAAGGGTTTGTGCGGGGTGCCACTGAAGCTTTCTTT
>-|TRBV7-8|once|15|TRBJ2-2
CASSPGSWVGGELFF
TGTGCCAGCAGCCCCGGGTCTTGGGTGGGCGGGGAGCTGTTTTTT
>TRBD2|TRBV6-5|-|15|TRBJ2-1
CASSLTSQSYNEQFF
TGTGCCAGCAGCCTGACTAGCCAGTCCTACAATGAGCAGTTCTTC
>-|TRBV7-2|-|13|TRBJ2-7
CASRYRGLFEQYF
TGTGCCAGCAGATACAGGGGACTTTTCGAGCAGTACTTC